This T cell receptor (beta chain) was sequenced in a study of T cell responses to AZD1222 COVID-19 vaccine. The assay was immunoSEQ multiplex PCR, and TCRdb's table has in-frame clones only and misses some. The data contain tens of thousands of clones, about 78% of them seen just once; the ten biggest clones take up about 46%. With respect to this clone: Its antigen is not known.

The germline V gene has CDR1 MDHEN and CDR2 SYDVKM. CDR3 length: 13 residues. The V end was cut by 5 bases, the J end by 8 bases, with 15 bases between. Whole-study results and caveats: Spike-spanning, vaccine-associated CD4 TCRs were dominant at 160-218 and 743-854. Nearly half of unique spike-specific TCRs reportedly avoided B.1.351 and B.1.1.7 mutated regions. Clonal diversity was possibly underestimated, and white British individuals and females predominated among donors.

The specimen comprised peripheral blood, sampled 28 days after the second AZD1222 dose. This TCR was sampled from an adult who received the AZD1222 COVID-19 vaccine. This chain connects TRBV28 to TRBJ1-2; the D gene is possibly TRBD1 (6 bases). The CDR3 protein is CASSPTGSGGYTF. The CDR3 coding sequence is TGTGCCAGCAGTCCAACAGGGTCAGGGGGCTACACCTTC.